The 13 T cell receptor beta chains reported below all come from one sample, sequenced in a study of blood T cell repertoires in COVID-19. Clones were read by immunoSEQ multiplex PCR, and TCRdb kept only the in-frame ones, dropping some. The data show 250,000 to 350,000 clones, 80% to 90% seen once. The sample comprised PBMCs or T cells enriched from blood (not recorded which). Source of these receptors: a woman under 40 who had recovered from COVID-19.

This clone is a singleton in its sample. The chain couples TRBV28 to TRBJ1-1, with D hard to call. This CDR3 region has 15 residues. V lost 4 bases to trimming and J lost 1 base, with 13 bases between them. Looked up from germline, CDR1 is MDHEN and CDR2 is SYDVKM. This CDR3 reads CASSSENLGNTEAFF. The CDR3 bases are TGTGCCAGCAGTTCAGAGAATCTAGGGAACACTGAAGCTTTCTTT.

V and J are TRBV30 and TRBJ1-1, with 7 bases aligning to TRBD1. There are 14 residues in the CDR3. Germline V lookup: CDR1 GTSNPN, CDR2 SVGIG (reference sequence). V lost 0 bases to trimming and J lost 6 bases; unmatched junction nucleotides: 7. The CDR3 bases are TGTGCCTGGAGTGTAGACAGGGAAATCCCTGAAGCTTTCTTT. It codes for CAWSVDREIPEAFF.

J is TRBJ1-3 and V is TRBV28; no reliable D call. The CDR3 contains 13 residues. Trimming took 3 bases from V and 4 from J, leaving 7 bases between them. Germline V CDR1 and CDR2: MDHEN, SYDVKM. This chain's CDR3 is CASSLYRGNTIYF. The CDR3 bases are TGTGCCAGCAGTTTGTACCGGGGAAACACCATATATTTT.

This chain uses TRBV30 with TRBJ2-1; 7 positions agree with TRBD2. With V trimmed by 0 bases and J by 3 bases, 17 bases remained unmatched. The CDR3 contains 19 residues. CDR1 GTSNPN and CDR2 SVGIG come from the germline V gene (reference sequence). CDR3 bases: TGTGCCTGGAGTGTACGGCCCCCTCCCCTCCGGGACTACTACAATGAGCAGTTCTTC. Residues: CAWSVRPPPLRDYYNEQFF.

The V and J genes are TRBV3-1 (or the pseudogene TRBV3-2) and TRBJ1-5, with D unclear. The germline V and J ends were trimmed by 1 base and 5 bases, with 6 bases remaining between them. Per germline, CDR1 LGHDT and CDR2 YNNKEL (reference sequence). The CDR3 loop spans 13 amino acids. CDR3 residues: CASSQVGDQPQHF. The DNA of the CDR3 is TGTGCCAGCAGCCAAGTAGGAGATCAGCCCCAGCATTTT.

The J gene is TRBJ2-1, the V gene TRBV27; 9 bases are shared with TRBD1. The CDR3 is 16 amino acids. With 4 bases clipped from V and 2 bases from J, the junction kept 6 bases outside the gene matches. The germline CDR1 and CDR2 sequences are MNHEY and SMNVEV (reference sequence). The CDR3 here is CASSSPRTGAYNEQFF. The CDR3 bases are TGTGCCAGCAGTTCGCCGCGGACAGGGGCCTACAATGAGCAGTTCTTC.

The chain employs TRBV18 and TRBJ1-2; 8 bases map to TRBD1. Trimming cost V 5 bases and J 2 bases; bases outside gene matches: 7. The CDR3 contains 15 residues. CDR1 is KGHSH and CDR2 is LQKENI in the germline V gene. The CDR3 reads CASSSTGVENYGYTF. CDR3 bases: TGTGCCAGCTCATCGACAGGGGTGGAGAACTATGGCTACACCTTC.

The chain is built from TRBV28 and TRBJ1-5, with 10 bases that match TRBD1. Per the germline V gene, CDR1 is MDHEN and CDR2 is SYDVKM. The CDR3 runs 18 residues. Losses at the gene ends were 5 bases for V and 6 bases for J; bases not matched to a gene: 16. The DNA for the CDR3 is TGTGCCAGCAGTCCAAGTCCCGGGACAGGGGCGGTAGGTCAGCCCCAGCATTTT. Translated, it gives CASSPSPGTGAVGQPQHF.

This rearrangement joins TRBV5-1 to TRBJ2-7; TRBD1 might be the D (6 bases). The V end lost 3 bases, the J end lost 6 bases, and 19 bases lay between the germline ends. Looked up from germline, CDR1 is SGHRS and CDR2 is YFSETQ. This CDR3 region has 15 residues. The CDR3 sequence: CASSSGYRVRREQYF. Written as DNA, the CDR3 is TGCGCCAGCAGCTCCGGCTACAGGGTAAGACGCGAGCAGTACTTC.

The rearrangement joins TRBV29-1 to TRBJ1-2; D is ambiguous. This CDR3 is built from 12 residues. Trimming cost V 6 bases and J 2 bases, with 10 bases left between them. CDR1 and CDR2 from the germline V gene are SQVTM and ANQGSEA. CDR3 protein: CSVLYANYGYTF. The CDR3 DNA is TGCAGCGTCCTCTACGCAAACTATGGCTACACCTTC.

The chain combines TRBV6-5 with TRBJ2-7, with D unresolved. Trimming took 8 bases from V and 5 from J, leaving 13 bases between them. This CDR3 contains 12 residues. In germline, CDR1 is MNHEY, CDR2 SVGAGI. For the CDR3, the DNA is TGTGCCAGCTCTCCGTCCGTCCACGAGCAGTACTTC. It codes for CASSPSVHEQYF.

The chain joins TRBV4-1 to TRBJ2-6; perhaps TRBD2 as D (5 bases). V gave up 1 base and J gave up 0 bases, with 7 bases separating them. The CDR3 has 16 amino acids. CDR1 is MGHRA and CDR2 is YSYEKL in the germline V gene. The CDR3 coding sequence is TGCGCCAGCAGCCAAGTCGCGGGCTCTGGGGCCAACGTCCTGACTTTC. Translating gives CASSQVAGSGANVLTF.

This chain connects TRBV25-1 to TRBJ1-2; maybe TRBD1 (5 bases). CDR3 length: 13 residues. Looked up from germline, CDR1 is MGHDK and CDR2 is SYGVNS. Trimming removed 6 bases at V and 2 bases at J, with 10 bases between. The CDR3 DNA is TGTGCCAGCAGCAGGGAGGGGAACTATGGCTACACCTTC. The encoded protein is CASSREGNYGYTF.